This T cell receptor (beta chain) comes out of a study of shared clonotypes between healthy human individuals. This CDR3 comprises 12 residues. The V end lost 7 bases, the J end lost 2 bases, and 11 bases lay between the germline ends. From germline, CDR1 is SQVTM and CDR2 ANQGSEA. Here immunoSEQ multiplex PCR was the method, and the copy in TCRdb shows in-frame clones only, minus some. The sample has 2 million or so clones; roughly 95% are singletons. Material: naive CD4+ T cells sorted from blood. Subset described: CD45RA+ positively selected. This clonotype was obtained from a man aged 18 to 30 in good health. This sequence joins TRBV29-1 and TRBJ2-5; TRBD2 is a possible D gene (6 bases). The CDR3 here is CSGLGRQETQYF. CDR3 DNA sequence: TGCAGCGGTCTCGGGAGACAAGAGACCCAGTACTTC.